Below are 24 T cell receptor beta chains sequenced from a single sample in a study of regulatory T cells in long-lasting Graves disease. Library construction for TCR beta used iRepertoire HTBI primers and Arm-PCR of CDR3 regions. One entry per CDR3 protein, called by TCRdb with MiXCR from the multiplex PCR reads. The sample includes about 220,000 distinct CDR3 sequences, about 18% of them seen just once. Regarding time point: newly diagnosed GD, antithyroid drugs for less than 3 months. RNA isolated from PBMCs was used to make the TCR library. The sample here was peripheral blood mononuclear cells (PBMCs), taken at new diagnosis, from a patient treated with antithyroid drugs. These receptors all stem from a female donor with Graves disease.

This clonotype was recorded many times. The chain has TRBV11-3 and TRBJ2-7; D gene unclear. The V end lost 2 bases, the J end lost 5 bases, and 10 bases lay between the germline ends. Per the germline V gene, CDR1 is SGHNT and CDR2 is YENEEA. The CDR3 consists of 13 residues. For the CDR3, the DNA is TGTGCCAGCAGCTTATTTACCTTGGACGAGCAGTACTTC. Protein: CASSLFTLDEQYF.

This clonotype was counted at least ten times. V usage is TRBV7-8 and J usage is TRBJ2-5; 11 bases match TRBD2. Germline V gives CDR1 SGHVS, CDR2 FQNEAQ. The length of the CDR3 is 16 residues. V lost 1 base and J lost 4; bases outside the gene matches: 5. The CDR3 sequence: CASSLELLAGGETQYF. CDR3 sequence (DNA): TGTGCCAGCAGCTTAGAATTGCTAGCGGGAGGAGAGACCCAGTACTTC.

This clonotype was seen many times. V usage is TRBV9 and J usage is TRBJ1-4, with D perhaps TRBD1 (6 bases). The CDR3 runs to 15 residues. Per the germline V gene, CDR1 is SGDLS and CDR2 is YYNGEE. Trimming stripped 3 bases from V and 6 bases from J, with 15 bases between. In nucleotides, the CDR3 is TGTGCCAGCAGCGAGGGGGTTTACAGGGATGAAAAACTGTTTTTT. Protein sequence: CASSEGVYRDEKLFF. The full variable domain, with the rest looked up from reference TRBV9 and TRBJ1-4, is DSGVTQTPKHLITATGQRVTLRCSPRSGDLSVYWYQQSLDQGLQFLIQYYNGEERAKGNILERFSAQQFPDLHSELNLSSLELGDSALYFCASSEGVYRDEKLFFGSGTQLSVL.

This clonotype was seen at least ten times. The DNA of the CDR3 is TGTGCCAGCACCTCCGCGGGCTCCAACACAGATACGCAGTATTTT. Translated, it gives CASTSAGSNTDTQYF. The chain links TRBV6-1 to TRBJ2-3; D perhaps matches TRBD2 (5 bases). Germline V gives CDR1 MNHNS, CDR2 SASEGT. Deletions cut 7 bases from V and 2 bases from J, with 16 bases between. The CDR3 is 15 amino acids.

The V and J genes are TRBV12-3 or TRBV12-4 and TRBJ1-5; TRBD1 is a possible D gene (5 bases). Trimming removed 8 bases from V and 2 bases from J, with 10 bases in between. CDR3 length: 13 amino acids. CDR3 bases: TGTGCCAGCGCTCGGGGGGGCAATCAGCCCCAGCATTTT. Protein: CASARGGNQPQHF.

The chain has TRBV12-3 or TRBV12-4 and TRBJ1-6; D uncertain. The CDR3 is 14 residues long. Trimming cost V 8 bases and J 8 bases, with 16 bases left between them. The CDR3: CASALGTADSPLHF. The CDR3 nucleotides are TGTGCCAGCGCCCTGGGAACAGCCGATTCACCCCTCCACTTT.

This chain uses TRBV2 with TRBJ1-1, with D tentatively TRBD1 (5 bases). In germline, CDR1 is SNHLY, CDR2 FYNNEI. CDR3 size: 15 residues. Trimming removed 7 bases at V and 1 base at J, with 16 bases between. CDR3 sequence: CASTPLGRPNTEAFF. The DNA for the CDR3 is TGTGCCAGCACCCCCCTGGGGCGGCCGAACACTGAAGCTTTCTTT.

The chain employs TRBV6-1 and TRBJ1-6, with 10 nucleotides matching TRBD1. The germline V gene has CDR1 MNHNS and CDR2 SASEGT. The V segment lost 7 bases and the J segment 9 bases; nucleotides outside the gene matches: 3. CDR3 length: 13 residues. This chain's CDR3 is CASKGQGISPLHF. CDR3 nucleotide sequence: TGTGCCAGCAAGGGACAGGGGATTTCACCCCTCCACTTT.

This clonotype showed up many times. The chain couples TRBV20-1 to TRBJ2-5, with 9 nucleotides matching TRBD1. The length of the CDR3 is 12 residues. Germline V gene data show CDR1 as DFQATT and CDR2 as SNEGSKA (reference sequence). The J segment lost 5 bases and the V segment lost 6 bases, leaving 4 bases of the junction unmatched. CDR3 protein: CSAQDRGETQYF. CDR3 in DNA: TGCAGTGCCCAAGACAGGGGGGAGACCCAGTACTTC.

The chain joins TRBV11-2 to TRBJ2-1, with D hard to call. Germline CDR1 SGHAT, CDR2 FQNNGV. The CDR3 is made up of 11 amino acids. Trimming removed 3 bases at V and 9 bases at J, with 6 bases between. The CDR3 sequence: CASSFGGEQFF. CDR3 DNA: TGTGCCAGCAGCTTTGGTGGTGAGCAGTTCTTC.

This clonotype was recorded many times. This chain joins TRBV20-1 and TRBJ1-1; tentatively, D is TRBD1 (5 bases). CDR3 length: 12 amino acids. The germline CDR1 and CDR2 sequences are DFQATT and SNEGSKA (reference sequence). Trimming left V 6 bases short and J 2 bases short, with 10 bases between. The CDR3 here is CSAYQGNTEAFF. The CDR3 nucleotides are TGCAGTGCGTACCAGGGAAACACTGAAGCTTTCTTT.

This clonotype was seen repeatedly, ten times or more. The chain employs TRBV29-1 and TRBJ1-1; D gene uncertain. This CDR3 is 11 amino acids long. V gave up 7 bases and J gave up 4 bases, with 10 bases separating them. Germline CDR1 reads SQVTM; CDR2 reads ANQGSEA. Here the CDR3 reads CSGDEGTEAFF. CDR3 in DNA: TGCAGCGGGGATGAAGGCACTGAAGCTTTCTTT.

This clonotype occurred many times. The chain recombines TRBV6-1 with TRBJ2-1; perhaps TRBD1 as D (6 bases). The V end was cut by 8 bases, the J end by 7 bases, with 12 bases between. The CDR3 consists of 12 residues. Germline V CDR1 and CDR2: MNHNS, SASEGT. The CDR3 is CASLGQTNEQFF. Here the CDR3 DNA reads TGTGCCAGCCTGGGACAAACAAATGAGCAGTTCTTC.

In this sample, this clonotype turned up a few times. The CDR3 DNA reads TGTGCCAGCAGCGTAGAGGGGACTAGCGGGAGGGCCCGCAATGAGCAGTTCTTC. It encodes CASSVEGTSGRARNEQFF. V usage is TRBV9 and J usage is TRBJ2-1; TRBD2 matches 16 bases. In germline, CDR1 is SGDLS, CDR2 YYNGEE. This CDR3 contains 18 residues. V lost 0 bases and J lost 6; bases outside the gene matches: 6.

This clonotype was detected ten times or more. In DNA form, the CDR3 reads TGTGCCAGCAGCCCATTTCTTGGCATACTGAAATTTTCACCCCTCCACTTT. This sequence encodes CASSPFLGILKFSPLHF. The rearrangement uses TRBV7-2 and TRBJ1-6; D is undetermined. Between the trimmed V and J ends, which lost 5 bases and 9 bases, there was a span of 23 bases. The CDR3 spans 17 residues. CDR1 is SGHTA, CDR2 FQGNSA, per germline.

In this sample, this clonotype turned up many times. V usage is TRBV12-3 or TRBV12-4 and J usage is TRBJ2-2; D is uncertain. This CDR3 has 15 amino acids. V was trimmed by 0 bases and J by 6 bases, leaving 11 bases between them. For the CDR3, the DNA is TGTGCCAGCAGTTTAGCGCTTGGGCAGGCCGGGGAGCTGTTTTTT. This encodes CASSLALGQAGELFF.

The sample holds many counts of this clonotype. CDR3 coding DNA: TGTGCCAGCTGGAGAGGAGACAGGGGATACAATGAGCAGTTCTTC. Translating it yields CASWRGDRGYNEQFF. The chain couples TRBV2 to TRBJ2-5; 8 bases line up with TRBD1. The DNA end favors TRBJ2-1, so the J call may be wrong. Per germline, CDR1 SNHLY and CDR2 FYNNEI. The CDR3 length is 15 residues.

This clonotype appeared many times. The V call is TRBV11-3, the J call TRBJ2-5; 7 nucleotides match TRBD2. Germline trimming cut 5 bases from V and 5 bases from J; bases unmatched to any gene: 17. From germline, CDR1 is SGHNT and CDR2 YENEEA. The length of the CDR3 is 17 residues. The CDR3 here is CASSPLTSASDEETQYF. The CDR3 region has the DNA TGTGCCAGCAGCCCCCTCACTAGCGCCTCAGATGAGGAGACCCAGTACTTC.

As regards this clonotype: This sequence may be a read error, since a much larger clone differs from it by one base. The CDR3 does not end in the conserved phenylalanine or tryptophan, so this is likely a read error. This CDR3 is CASSFQRESYEQYL. CDR3 bases: TGTGCCAGCAGCTTCCAGCGGGAGTCGTACGAGCAGTACCTC. The rearrangement uses TRBV7-9 and TRBJ2-7; 8 nucleotides agree with TRBD2. Unmatched junction bases numbered 5, after V lost 3 bases and J lost 4 bases. Germline values: CDR1 SEHNR, CDR2 FQNEAQ (reference sequence). The CDR3 sequence is 14 residues long.

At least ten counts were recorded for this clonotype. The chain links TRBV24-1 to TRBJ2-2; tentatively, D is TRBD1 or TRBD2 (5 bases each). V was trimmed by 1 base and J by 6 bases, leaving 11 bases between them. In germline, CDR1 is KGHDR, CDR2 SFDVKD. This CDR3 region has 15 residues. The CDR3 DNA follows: TGTGCCACCAGTGATTTCTCCAGGGACGCCGGGGAGCTGTTTTTT. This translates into CATSDFSRDAGELFF.

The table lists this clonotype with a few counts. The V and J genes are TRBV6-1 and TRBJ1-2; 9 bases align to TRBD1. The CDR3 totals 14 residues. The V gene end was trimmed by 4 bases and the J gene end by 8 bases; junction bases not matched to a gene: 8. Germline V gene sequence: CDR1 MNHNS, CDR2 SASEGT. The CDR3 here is CASSAAGTGSGYTF. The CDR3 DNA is TGTGCCAGCAGTGCCGCCGGGACAGGGAGCGGCTACACCTTC.

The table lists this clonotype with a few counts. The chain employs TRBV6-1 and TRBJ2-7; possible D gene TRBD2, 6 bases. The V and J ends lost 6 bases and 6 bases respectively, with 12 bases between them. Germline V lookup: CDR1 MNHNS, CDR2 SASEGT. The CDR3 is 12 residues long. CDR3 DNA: TGTGCCAGCAGATTCCAAGCGGGCGAGCAGTACTTC. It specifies CASRFQAGEQYF.

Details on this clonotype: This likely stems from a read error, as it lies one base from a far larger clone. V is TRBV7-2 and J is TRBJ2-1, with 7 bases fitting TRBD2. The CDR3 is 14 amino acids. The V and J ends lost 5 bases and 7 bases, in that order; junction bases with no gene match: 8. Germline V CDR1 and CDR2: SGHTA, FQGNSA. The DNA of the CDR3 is TGTGCCAGCAGCATAGGGTCACTAGCGAATGAGCAGTTCTTC. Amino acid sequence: CASSIGSLANEQFF.

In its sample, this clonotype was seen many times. For the CDR3, the DNA is TGTGCCTGGAGTGGAGAGAGTGGTCAGCCCCAGCATTTT. This encodes CAWSGESGQPQHF. The V call is TRBV30, the J call TRBJ1-5; D gene ambiguous. Germline CDR1 GTSNPN, CDR2 SVGIG (reference sequence). The CDR3 loop spans 13 amino acids. The V end was cut by 1 base, the J end by 6 bases, with 10 bases between. The full variable domain, completed using reference TRBV30 and TRBJ1-5, is SQTIHQWPATLVQPVGSPLSLECTVEGTSNPNLYWYRQAAGRGLQLLFYSVGIGQISSEVPQNLSASRPQDRQFILSSKKLLLSDSGFYLCAWSGESGQPQHFGDGTRLSIL.